Each of the 21 T cell receptor beta chains below was sequenced from the same sample in a study of T cells in Graves' hyperthyroidism and ophthalmopathy. There were TCR beta CDR3 regions amplified from RNA transcripts. The primer set for the first-round RT-PCR of the TCR CDR3 was HTBI. TCRdb passed the multiplex PCR reads through MiXCR, listing each CDR3 protein once. Of approximately 370,000 distinct CDR3 sequences listed, roughly a sixth are singletons. Material: blood. The source of these receptors is a woman in her twenties or thirties with Graves' hyperthyroidism that later progressed to Graves' ophthalmopathy.

This clonotype was detected many times. The V and J genes are TRBV11-3 and TRBJ2-1, with TRBD1 as a possible D gene (6 bases). This CDR3 contains 13 residues. V was pared by 3 bases and J by 6 bases, with 9 bases between. CDR1 and CDR2 from the germline V gene are SGHNT and YENEEA. The CDR3 nucleotides are TGTGCCAGCAGCTTCGACAGGTTCAATGAGCAGTTCTTC. Translated: CASSFDRFNEQFF. The full variable domain, completed using reference TRBV11-3 and TRBJ2-1, is EAGVVQSPRYKIIEKKQPVAFWCNPISGHNTLYWYLQNLGQGPELLIRYENEEAVDDSQLPKDRFSAERLKGVDSTLKIQPAELGDSAVYLCASSFDRFNEQFFGPGTRLTVL.

The chain links TRBV12-3 or TRBV12-4 to TRBJ2-1; TRBD1 agrees at 9 bases. The CDR3 consists of 15 residues. The ends lost 7 bases at V and 4 bases at J; junction bases unmatched: 8. In nucleotides, the CDR3 is TGTGCCAGCAAATCCCGGGACAGGGCTTACAATGAGCAGTTCTTC. This encodes CASKSRDRAYNEQFF.

This clonotype was detected many times. The chain couples TRBV2 to TRBJ2-1, with 11 bases that match TRBD2. Trimming at V came to 6 bases and at J to 8 bases, leaving 18 bases not matched to a gene. Per germline, CDR1 SNHLY and CDR2 FYNNEI. The CDR3 extends over 18 amino acids. The CDR3 coding sequence is TGTGCCAGCAGCCCGCTCCGACTGACTAGCGGGATTATAGATGAGCAGTTCTTC. Encoded protein: CASSPLRLTSGIIDEQFF.

This clonotype showed up many times. The rearrangement uses TRBV7-6 and TRBJ2-1; 7 bases match TRBD1. Germline V CDR1 and CDR2: SGHVS, FNYEAQ. The CDR3 runs 16 residues. V shed 5 bases and J 8 bases; nucleotides not matched to a gene: 15. For the CDR3, the DNA is TGTGCCAGCAGCCCATACGGACAGGAACTCTTCGATGAGCAGTTCTTC. Encoded protein: CASSPYGQELFDEQFF.

This clonotype was picked up many times. This chain joins TRBV11-3 and TRBJ2-7, with 10 bases lining up with TRBD1. Germline values: CDR1 SGHNT, CDR2 YENEEA. This CDR3 region has 15 residues. Trimming cost V 1 base and J 6 bases; bases outside gene matches: 6. The CDR3 nucleotides read TGTGCCAGCAGCTTAGGGGACAGGGGAAGGACCGAGCAGTACTTC. Amino acid sequence: CASSLGDRGRTEQYF.

The sample holds many counts of this clonotype. This rearrangement joins TRBV11-2 to TRBJ2-2, with 14 bases aligning to TRBD2. J was trimmed by 1 base and V by 7 bases; bases with no gene match: 8. CDR3 length equals 18 residues. CDR1 is SGHAT and CDR2 is FQNNGV in the germline V gene. Here the CDR3 reads CASIPGLAGAMNTGELFF. CDR3 DNA sequence: TGTGCCAGCATCCCGGGACTAGCGGGAGCCATGAACACCGGGGAGCTGTTTTTT. The full variable domain, with the rest looked up from reference TRBV11-2 and TRBJ2-2, is EAGVAQSPRYKIIEKRQSVAFWCNPISGHATLYWYQQILGQGPKLLIQFQNNGVVDDSQLPKDRFSAERLKGVDSTLKIQPAKLEDSAVYLCASIPGLAGAMNTGELFFGEGSRLTVL.

This clonotype was detected only a few times. The chain links TRBV5-1 to TRBJ2-1, with D tentatively TRBD2 (6 bases). The CDR3 has 15 amino acids. Germline V gene data show CDR1 as SGHRS and CDR2 as YFSETQ. The germline V and J ends were trimmed by 4 bases and 6 bases, with 17 bases remaining between them. CDR3 coding DNA: TGCGCCAGCAGCCCCGGGACTCCCCTTTTCAATGAGCAGTTCTTC. As protein: CASSPGTPLFNEQFF. Combining the CDR3 with reference TRBV5-1 and TRBJ2-1 gives the whole variable domain KAGVTQTPRYLIKTRGQQVTLSCSPISGHRSVSWYQQTPGQGLQFLFEYFSETQRNKGNFPGRFSGRQFSNSRSEMNVSTLELGDSALYLCASSPGTPLFNEQFFGPGTRLTVL.

V is TRBV7-6 and J is TRBJ2-1; D perhaps matches TRBD1 (5 bases). Trimming stripped 1 base from V and 7 bases from J, with 17 bases between. CDR3 length: 16 residues. Per germline, CDR1 SGHVS and CDR2 FNYEAQ. The CDR3 coding sequence is TGTGCCAGCAGCTTAGACAGGCACATAAGGGGAAATGAGCAGTTCTTC. Translation gives CASSLDRHIRGNEQFF.

To note about this clonotype: Possible read error: a much larger clone is one base away. The gene calls are TRBV28 and TRBJ2-7; TRBD2 agrees at 8 bases. This CDR3 is built from 15 residues. Germline V CDR1 and CDR2: MDHEN, SYDVKM. In nucleotides, the CDR3 is TGTACCAGCAGCCCCCGGGGGGGAACAAGATACGAGCAGTACTTC. Translating gives CTSSPRGGTRYEQYF.

CDR3 in DNA: TGCAGTGCTAGCCAGCTAGCGGCCGCCCCCTACGAGCAGTACTTC. Protein: CSASQLAAAPYEQYF. This chain uses TRBV20-1 with TRBJ2-7; 7 bases align to TRBD2. Trimming at V came to 3 bases and at J to 2 bases, leaving 10 bases not matched to a gene. This CDR3 comprises 15 residues. Germline V gene data show CDR1 as DFQATT and CDR2 as SNEGSKA (reference sequence).

The genes are TRBV6-1 and TRBJ2-1; 9 positions agree with TRBD1. V shed 3 bases and J 8 bases; nucleotides not matched to a gene: 11. In germline, CDR1 is MNHNS, CDR2 SASEGT. The CDR3 has 16 amino acids. The chain's CDR3 is CASSDPPGQGSDEQFF. CDR3 in DNA: TGTGCCAGCAGTGACCCCCCGGGACAGGGATCCGATGAGCAGTTCTTC.

This clonotype appeared many times. The rearrangement uses TRBV5-5 and TRBJ1-3, with D possibly TRBD1 on 6 matching bases. Deletions cut 1 base from V and 2 bases from J, with 7 bases between. Germline CDR1 and CDR2: SGHKS and YYEKEE (reference sequence). CDR3 length: 14 residues. The CDR3 DNA reads TGTGCCAGCAGCTTGAGGACAGCTGGAAACACCATATATTTT. This codes for CASSLRTAGNTIYF. Full variable domain (missing parts from reference TRBV5-5 and TRBJ1-3): DAGVTQSPTHLIKTRGQQVTLRCSPISGHKSVSWYQQVLGQGPQFIFQYYEKEERGRGNFPDRFSARQFPNYSSELNVNALLLGDSALYLCASSLRTAGNTIYFGEGSWLTVV.

The J gene is TRBJ2-7, the V gene TRBV4-2; a weak D match, TRBD2 (5 bases). Germline V gene sequence: CDR1 LGHNA, CDR2 YNFKEQ. V lost 0 bases, J lost 0 bases, and 12 bases lay in between. The CDR3 totals 16 residues. CDR3 sequence: CASSQDLSGSSYEQYF. DNA of the CDR3: TGTGCCAGCAGCCAAGATCTCAGCGGATCCTCCTACGAGCAGTACTTC.

The rearrangement joins TRBV30 to TRBJ1-2; D is unresolved. The V end was cut by 0 bases, the J end by 4 bases, with 15 bases between. CDR1 is GTSNPN and CDR2 is SVGIG in the germline V gene (reference sequence). CDR3 size: 15 residues. The CDR3 reads CAWSVERRTIYGYTF. The DNA for the CDR3 is TGTGCCTGGAGTGTTGAGAGGCGTACCATCTATGGCTACACCTTC.

There are many counts of this clonotype. The chain is built from TRBV27 and TRBJ2-2; 9 bases line up with TRBD2. CDR1 MNHEY and CDR2 SMNVEV come from the germline V gene (reference sequence). The CDR3 has 15 amino acids. V lost 6 bases, J lost 7 bases, and 9 bases stayed unmatched. The CDR3 sequence: CASRTRGTSIGELFF. As DNA, the CDR3 is TGTGCCAGCAGAACGCGTGGGACTAGCATCGGGGAGCTGTTTTTT.

The gene calls are TRBV13 and TRBJ2-7; 8 nucleotides align to TRBD2. CDR1 is PRHDT, CDR2 FYEKMQ, per germline (reference sequence). The CDR3 extends over 14 amino acids. V dropped 7 bases and J dropped 0; count of bases not matched to a gene: 5. The CDR3 DNA sequence: TGTGCCAGCACATCCCGGGGGGGCTCCTACGAGCAGTACTTC. Amino acid sequence: CASTSRGGSYEQYF.

This clonotype was seen ten or more times. This rearrangement joins TRBV20-1 to TRBJ2-5; TRBD1 is a possible D gene (5 bases). The CDR3 is 14 residues long. Germline V gene sequence: CDR1 DFQATT, CDR2 SNEGSKA (reference sequence). V was shortened by 2 bases and J by 3 bases, with 13 bases between the two germline ends. CDR3 amino acids: CSARRAQVEETQYF. The CDR3, as DNA: TGCAGTGCTAGACGCGCACAGGTCGAAGAGACCCAGTACTTC.

In its sample, this clonotype was seen many times. This sequence joins TRBV2 and TRBJ2-1; 14 bases line up with TRBD2. V gave up 6 bases and J gave up 4 bases; unmatched junction bases: 8. The CDR3 contains 17 residues. The V gene's germline CDR1 is SNHLY and CDR2 FYNNEI. CDR3 DNA: TGTGCCAGCAGAGGCCCCGGGACTAGCGGGGGTTACAATGAGCAGTTCTTC. It translates to CASRGPGTSGGYNEQFF.

This clonotype was recorded a few times. A read error may be the cause here, since a much bigger clone is one base away. V gene TRBV18 combines with J gene TRBJ2-1; a possible D gene is TRBD2 (6 bases). The CDR3 sequence is 13 residues long. Looked up from germline, CDR1 is KGHSH and CDR2 is LQKENI. The V end was cut by 8 bases, the J end by 8 bases, with 16 bases between. The CDR3 loop reads CASMVRGGDEQFF. CDR3 nucleotides: TGTGCCAGCATGGTTAGGGGAGGCGATGAGCAGTTCTTC. The variable domain in full, with the rest retrieved from reference TRBV18 and TRBJ2-1, is NAGVMQNPRHLVRRRGQEARLRCSPMKGHSHVYWYRQLPEEGLKFMVYLQKENIIDESGMPKERFSAEFPKEGPSILRIQQVVRGDSAAYFCASMVRGGDEQFFGPGTRLTVL.

The chain has TRBV9 and TRBJ1-6; 8 nucleotides line up with TRBD1. There are 15 residues in the CDR3. The germline gives CDR1 SGDLS, CDR2 YYNGEE. V shed 3 bases, J shed 9 bases, and the junction held 8 bases outside the gene matches. The CDR3 sequence is CASSAIGQGGSPLHF. For the CDR3, the DNA is TGTGCCAGCAGCGCCATTGGACAGGGCGGTTCACCCCTCCACTTT.

This chain joins TRBV2 and TRBJ2-1; 12 positions agree with TRBD2. CDR3 length equals 16 residues. Per germline, CDR1 SNHLY and CDR2 FYNNEI. Trimming removed 7 bases from V and 8 bases from J; junction bases left unmatched: 12. The CDR3 DNA reads as TGTGCCAGCATAAGGACTAGCGGGAATTTTTACTATGAGCAGTTCTTC. Its protein product is CASIRTSGNFYYEQFF.